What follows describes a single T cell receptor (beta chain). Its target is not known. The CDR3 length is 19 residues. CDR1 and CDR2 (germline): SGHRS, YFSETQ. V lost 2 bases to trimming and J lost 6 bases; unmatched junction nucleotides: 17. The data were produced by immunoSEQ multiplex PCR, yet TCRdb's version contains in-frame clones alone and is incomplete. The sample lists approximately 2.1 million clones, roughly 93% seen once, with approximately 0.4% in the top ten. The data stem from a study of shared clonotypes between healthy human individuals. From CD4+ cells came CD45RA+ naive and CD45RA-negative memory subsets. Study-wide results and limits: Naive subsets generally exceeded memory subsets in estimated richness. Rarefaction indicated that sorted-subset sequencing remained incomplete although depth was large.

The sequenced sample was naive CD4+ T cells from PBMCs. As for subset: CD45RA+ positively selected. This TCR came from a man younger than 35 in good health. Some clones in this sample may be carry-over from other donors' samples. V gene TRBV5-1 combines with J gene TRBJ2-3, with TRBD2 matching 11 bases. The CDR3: CASSFRFVSGRADLDTQYF. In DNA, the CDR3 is TGCGCCAGCAGCTTCCGGTTTGTTAGCGGGAGGGCCGATTTGGATACGCAGTATTTT.